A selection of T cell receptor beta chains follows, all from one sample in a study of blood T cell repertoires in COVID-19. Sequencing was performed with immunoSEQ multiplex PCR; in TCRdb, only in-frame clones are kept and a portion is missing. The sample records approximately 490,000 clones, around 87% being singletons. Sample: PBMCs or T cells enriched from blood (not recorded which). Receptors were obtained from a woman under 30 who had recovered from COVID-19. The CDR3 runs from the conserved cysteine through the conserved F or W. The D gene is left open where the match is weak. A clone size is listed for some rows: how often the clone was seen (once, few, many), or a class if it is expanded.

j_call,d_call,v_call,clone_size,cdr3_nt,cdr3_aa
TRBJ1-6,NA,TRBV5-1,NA,TGCGCCAGCAGCCCGGAGGATCCCAGAGCCCTCCACTTT,CASSPEDPRALHF
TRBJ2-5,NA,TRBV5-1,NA,TGCGCCAGCAGCTTGAACCCGCGGGCCTACCAAGAGACCCAGTACTTC,CASSLNPRAYQETQYF
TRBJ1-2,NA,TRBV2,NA,TGTGCCAGCAGTGAATGGGGCGGCGATGGCTACACCTTC,CASSEWGGDGYTF
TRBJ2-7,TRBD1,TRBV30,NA,TGTGCCTGGAGTGGACAGGGTGGCGAGCAGTACTTC,CAWSGQGGEQYF
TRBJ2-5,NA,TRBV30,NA,TGTGCCTCGACAGGCCGGGGAGAAGAGACCCAGTACTTC,CASTGRGEETQYF
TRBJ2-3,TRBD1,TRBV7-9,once,TGTGCCAGCAGCCTAGGACAGGGGAGCACAGATACGCAGTATTTT,CASSLGQGSTDTQYF
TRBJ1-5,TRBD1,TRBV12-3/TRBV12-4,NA,TGTGCCAGCAGGACAGGGGAAAATCAGCCCCAGCATTTT,CASRTGENQPQHF
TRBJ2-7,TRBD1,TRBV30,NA,TGTGCCGGCCGCAGGGGGACGTACGAGCAGTACTTC,CAGRRGTYEQYF
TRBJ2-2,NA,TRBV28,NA,TGTGCCACGCAGACGGGTCTCTTCACCGGGGAGCTGTTTTTT,CATQTGLFTGELFF
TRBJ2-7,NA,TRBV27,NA,TGTGCCAGCAGTTTAAAACGGACAGCCTACGAGCAGTACTTC,CASSLKRTAYEQYF
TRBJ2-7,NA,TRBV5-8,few,TGTGCCAGCAGCTTGAACCGGGGCTACGAGCAGTACTTC,CASSLNRGYEQYF
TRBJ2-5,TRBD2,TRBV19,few,TGTGCCAGTAGTACCCGAGAAAGCGGGGGGGGGACCCAGTACTTC,CASSTRESGGGTQYF
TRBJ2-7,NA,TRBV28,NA,TGTGCCAGCAGTAGGTCTTCAGGGGGGTTAGGCGAGCAGTACTTC,CASSRSSGGLGEQYF
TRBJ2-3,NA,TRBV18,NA,TGTGCCAGCTCACCACAACGGGCTCGCGGGGATACGCAGTATTTT,CASSPQRARGDTQYF
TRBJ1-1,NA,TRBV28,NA,TGTGCCAGCGAACGGTTGGTGAACACTGAAGCTTTCTTT,CASERLVNTEAFF
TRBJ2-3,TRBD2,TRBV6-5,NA,TGTGCCAGCAGTTTTAGCGGGTACACAGATACGCAGTATTTT,CASSFSGYTDTQYF
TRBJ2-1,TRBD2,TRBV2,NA,TGTGCCAGCAGTGAAGGAGCTAGCGGGGGGGCCTGGTGGGATGAGCAGTTCTTC,CASSEGASGGAWWDEQFF
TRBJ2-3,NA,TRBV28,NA,TGTGCCAGCAGTTGGACGGCGGGGGATACGCAGTATTTT,CASSWTAGDTQYF
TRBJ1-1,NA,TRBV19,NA,TGTGCCAGTAGTAGGCCCGGCAGGGGCACTGAAGCTTTCTTT,CASSRPGRGTEAFF
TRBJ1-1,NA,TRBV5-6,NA,TGTGCCAGCAGCCTGACTGCCACTGAAGCTTTCTTT,CASSLTATEAFF
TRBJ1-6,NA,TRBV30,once,TGTGCCTGGAGCTACGGGGGGGGGCGTTCACCCCTCCACTTT,CAWSYGGGRSPLHF
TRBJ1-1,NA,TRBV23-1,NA,TGCGCCAGCAGTCAATCCGCCAGGGGGAACACTGAAGCTTTCTTT,CASSQSARGNTEAFF
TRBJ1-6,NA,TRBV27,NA,TGTGCCAGCGGGGGGGGCGCAGATAATTCACCCCTCCACTTT,CASGGGADNSPLHF
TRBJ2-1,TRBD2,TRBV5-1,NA,TGCGCCAGCAATACCGGGACTAGCGGCATTAATGAGCAGTTCTTC,CASNTGTSGINEQFF
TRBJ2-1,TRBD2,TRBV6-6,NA,TGTGCCAGCAGTCCTCACGGGACTAGCGGGGGTTACATAAATGAGCAGTTCTTC,CASSPHGTSGGYINEQFF
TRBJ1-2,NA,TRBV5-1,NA,TGCGCCAGCCGGCCGGGGGGTGATGGCTACACCTTC,CASRPGGDGYTF
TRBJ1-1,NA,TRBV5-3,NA,TGTGCCAGAAGCAATCACCGAGCCCGGGGAGCTTTCTTT,CARSNHRARGAFF
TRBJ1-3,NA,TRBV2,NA,TGTGCCAGCACCCGACAGAGCTCTGGAAACACCATATATTTT,CASTRQSSGNTIYF
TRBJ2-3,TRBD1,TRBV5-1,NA,TGCGCCAGTTGTTGGGGACAGGGGCGGGATACGCAGTATTTT,CASCWGQGRDTQYF
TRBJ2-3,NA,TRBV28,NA,TGTGCCAGCAGCCCGGGAGGCACAGATACGCAGTATTTT,CASSPGGTDTQYF
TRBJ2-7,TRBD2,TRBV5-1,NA,TGCGCCAGCACCACTACGGGAGGGGACGAGCAGTACTTC,CASTTTGGDEQYF
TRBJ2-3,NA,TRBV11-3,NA,TGTGCCAGCAGCCGCGGTCTGGGGCCCACAGATACGCAGTATTTT,CASSRGLGPTDTQYF
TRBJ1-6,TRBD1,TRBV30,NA,TGTGCCTGGGGGACAGGGGACAATTCACCCCTCCACTTT,CAWGTGDNSPLHF
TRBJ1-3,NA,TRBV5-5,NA,TGTGCCAGCAGCTTGACAGGGTATTACTCTGGAAACACCATATATTTT,CASSLTGYYSGNTIYF
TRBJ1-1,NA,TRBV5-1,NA,TGCGCCAGCAGCTTGGAGCCAGGGGAAACTGAAGCTTTCTTT,CASSLEPGETEAFF
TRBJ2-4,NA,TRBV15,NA,TGTGCCACCAGCCCCCCGGTGAGCGAAAACATTCAGTACTTC,CATSPPVSENIQYF
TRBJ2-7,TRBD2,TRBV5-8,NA,TGTGCCAGCAGCGGGCGACTAGCGGGGGGGAGCTCCTACGAGCAGTACTTC,CASSGRLAGGSSYEQYF
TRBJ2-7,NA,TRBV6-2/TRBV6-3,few,TGTGCCAGCAGTTTCATTACAGTTCCTACCTCCTACGAGCAGTACTTC,CASSFITVPTSYEQYF
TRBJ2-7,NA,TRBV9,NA,TGTGCCAGCAGCGAAACATGCGGGGATACGACAGGGACCTACGAGCAGTACTTC,CASSETCGDTTGTYEQYF